The source of this T cell receptor beta chain is a study of response to subunit inactivated influenza vaccine listed by TCRdb under 2018. Turning to the overall study: To follow how T cells responded to a trivalent subunit inactivated influenza vaccine, the researchers relied on deep quantitative profiling of the T cell receptor repertoire.

Taken from the germline V gene, the CDR1 and CDR2 loops are MDHEN and SYDVKM. Trimming removed 6 bases from V and 2 bases from J, leaving 14 bases between the germline ends. From cysteine to phenylalanine, the CDR3 is 14 amino acids long. Solely the CDR3 DNA is kept, with 42 bases framed from the first base. Beyond this particular receptor, the publication reports: The authors suggested that each seasonal influenza vaccination may recruit only a limited number of new T cells.

Library preparation employed RT-PCR. The instrument was an Illumina HiSeq 2500. TCRdb redid the processing of the public reads, applying fastp at Q25 and MiXCR, and retained in-frame beta chains. Rows with a matching CDR3 protein are joined into one entry that keeps the most common DNA and genes. Within this sample are hundreds of thousands of distinct CDR3 sequences, with roughly 10% of them counted one time only. 9.5% to 11% of the sample rests with the top ten. This clonotype was seen more than once but under ten times. Its antigen has not been determined. One base away there is no much larger clone; base qualities are not given. These same data were also listed under a study on T cells expressing NK-cell markers. From the second report: TCR beta cDNA libraries were prepared using 5'RACE template switching, which introduced a universal primer site and unique molecular identifiers. In sorted CD3+CD56+NKG2C+, CD3+CD56+NKG2C- and CD3+CD56-NKG2C+ T-cell subsets from about eight donors, TCR beta-chain repertoires were profiled. Among the eight sequenced donors, only one was HCMV-seronegative, while the other seven were HCMV-seropositive. To restrict sorting to alphabetaTCR-expressing T cells, an anti-gammadeltaTCR antibody was added in several experiments. In six donors, the dominant CD3+CD56+NKG2C+ clonotypes were among the top 10 CD8+ clonotypes and accounted for about 1.0-7.5% of CD8+ T cells. Those dominant clonotypes were again the most abundant among CD3+CD56-NKG2C+ cells in several donors, at about 28.3-60.1%. Whether the expanded NKG2C-expressing T cell clones were specific for HCMV antigens remained unclear. The eight sequenced donors were randomly selected healthy volunteers, three men and five women. HCMV serostatus was determined by detecting HCMV-specific IgG in serum with a commercial ELISA kit. Ficoll density gradient centrifugation was used to isolate peripheral blood mononuclear cells from blood. For roughly six donors, bulk peripheral blood T-cell repertoires were additionally sequenced from unsorted PBMC. cDNA synthesis was primed from the TCR beta constant segment, followed by two successive PCR amplification steps. The libraries were sequenced on Illumina HiSeq 2000/2500, MiSeq or NextSeq, producing 2 x 150 bp reads. MIGEC handled demultiplexing of the reads and grouping by UMI, while MiTCR was used to assemble and quantify clonotypes. Only TCR cDNA sequences supported by at least two reads were kept to exclude erroneous sequences. The tcR package was used for downstream repertoire analysis, with clonotypes matched between fractions based on CDR3 nucleotide sequence plus V segment. Antigen specificity was annotated against VDJdb with VDJmatch, allowing one amino acid substitution in CDR3.

This receptor was obtained from a man aged 50-60 years who received an inactivated influenza vaccine. Donor details come from another sample of the same person, matched by shared clones. The sequence joins TRBV28 to TRBJ2-7; tentative D gene TRBD1, with 5 bases matching. Sequenced material: PBMCs from blood, taken on the day of vaccination. The CDR3: CASSPGRVTYEQYF. The DNA sequence is given as TGTGCCAGCAGCCCCGGCAGGGTGACCTACGAGCAGTACTTC.